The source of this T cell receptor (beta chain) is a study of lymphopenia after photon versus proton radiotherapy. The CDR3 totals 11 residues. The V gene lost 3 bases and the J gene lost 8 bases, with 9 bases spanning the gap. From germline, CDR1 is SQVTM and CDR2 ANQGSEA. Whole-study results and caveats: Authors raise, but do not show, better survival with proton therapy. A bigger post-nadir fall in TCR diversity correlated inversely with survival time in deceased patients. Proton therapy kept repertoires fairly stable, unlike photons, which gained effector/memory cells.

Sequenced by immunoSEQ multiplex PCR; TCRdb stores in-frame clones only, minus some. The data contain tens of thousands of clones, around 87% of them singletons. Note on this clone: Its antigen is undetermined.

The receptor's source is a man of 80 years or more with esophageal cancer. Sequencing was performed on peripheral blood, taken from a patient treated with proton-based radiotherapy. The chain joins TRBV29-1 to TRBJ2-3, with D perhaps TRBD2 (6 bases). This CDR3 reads CSVDAGGTQYF. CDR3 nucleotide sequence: TGCAGCGTTGACGCCGGGGGTACGCAGTATTTT.